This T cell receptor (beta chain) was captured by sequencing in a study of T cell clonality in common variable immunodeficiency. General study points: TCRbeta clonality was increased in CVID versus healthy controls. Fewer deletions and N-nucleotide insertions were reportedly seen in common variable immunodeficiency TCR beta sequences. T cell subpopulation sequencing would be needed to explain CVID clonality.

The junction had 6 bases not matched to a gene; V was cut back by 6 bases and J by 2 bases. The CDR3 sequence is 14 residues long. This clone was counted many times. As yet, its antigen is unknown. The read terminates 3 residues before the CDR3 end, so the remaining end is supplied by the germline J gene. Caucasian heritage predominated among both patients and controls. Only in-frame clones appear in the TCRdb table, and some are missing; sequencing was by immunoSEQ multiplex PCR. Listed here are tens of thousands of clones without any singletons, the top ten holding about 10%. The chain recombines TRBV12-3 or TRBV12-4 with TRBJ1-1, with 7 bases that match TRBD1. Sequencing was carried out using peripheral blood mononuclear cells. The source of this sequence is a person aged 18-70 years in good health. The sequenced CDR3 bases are TGTGCCAGCAGCTCGGGACAGATTAACACTGAA. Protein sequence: CASSSGQINTE. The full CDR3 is CASSSGQINTEAFF.